Given below is one TCR beta chain in context. Its antigen is undetermined. The entry originates in a study of siplizumab effects on memory and regulatory T cells. Trimming removed 6 bases at V and 2 bases at J, with 7 bases between. The CDR3 extends over 12 amino acids. Germline CDR1 reads KGHSH; CDR2 reads LQKENI. Data came from immunoSEQ multiplex PCR; TCRdb stores just in-frame clones and leaves some out. The table shows more than 90,000 clones, with nearly 95% occurring only once. Regarding the study as a whole: In roughly 75-95% of proliferating CD4+ or CD8+ clones, a naive or memory phenotype could not be assigned.

The source of this sequence is a human donor in good health. Sequencing used non-Treg CD4+ T cells sorted from blood. V gene TRBV18 combines with J gene TRBJ1-1; D call uncertain. The CDR3 coding sequence is TGTGCCAGCTCTCCTCCTAACACTGAAGCTTTCTTT. It is translated as CASSPPNTEAFF.